This T cell receptor (beta chain) stems from a study of post-analysis software for immune sequencing data. The CDR3 is 14 residues long. Germline CDR1 and CDR2: SGHDN and FVKESK. Trimming left V 0 bases short and J 4 bases short, with 9 bases between. Remarks on this clonotype: The antigen is undetermined.

TCR beta libraries were prepared from cDNA with unique molecular identifiers. TCRdb used MiXCR to reprocess the PCR reads, holding one entry per CDR3 protein. The repertoire has about 260,000 distinct CDR3 sequences, about 38% of them found once; the top ten carry 4.5% to 5.5%. General study points: Among about 5 TRBV segments more frequent in patients than controls were TRBV5-6, TRBV5-1 and TRBV20-1.

The sequenced sample consisted of blood. This chain connects TRBV14 to TRBJ1-1; no clear D gene. The clonotype comes from a girl between 5 and 17 years old with multiple sclerosis. CDR3 DNA sequence: TGTGCCAGCAGCCAAGATTCCGGGGTCACTGAAGCTTTCTTT. This sequence encodes CASSQDSGVTEAFF.